This T cell receptor beta chain was observed in a study of CD8 T cells in Susac syndrome. A quantity of about 0.5 to 1 ug RNA underwent reverse transcription using random hexamers. Each CDR3 protein is one row after TCRdb ran MiXCR on the immunoSEQ multiplex PCR reads. The profile shows 300,000 or so distinct CDR3 sequences, about 91% of them singletons. CDR3 size: 16 residues. CDR1 and CDR2 from the germline V gene are MGHDK and SYGVNS. V was trimmed by 1 base and J by 2 bases, leaving 9 bases between them. Sequencing used CD4+ T cells from PBMCs. The chain employs TRBV25-1 and TRBJ2-6, with D maybe TRBD2 (7 bases). This receptor was identified in a human donor with multiple sclerosis. The CDR3 coding sequence is TGTGCCAGCAGTGAATCGGGGGGCGCTGGGGCCAACGTCCTGACTTTC. Protein: CASSESGGAGANVLTF.